This is a list of T cell receptor beta chains from one sample in a study of blood T cell repertoires in COVID-19. Data came from immunoSEQ multiplex PCR; TCRdb stores just in-frame clones and leaves some out. The data contain 130,000 to 150,000 clones, 80% to 90% of them singletons. Source material: peripheral blood. The receptors were gathered from a woman aged 40 to 50 with acute or convalescent COVID-19. Each CDR3 is given with its conserved first and last residue.

j_gene: TRBJ1-1
v_gene: TRBV7-2
CDR3aa: CASSLGRVPNTEAFF

j_gene: TRBJ2-1
v_gene: TRBV7-9
CDR3aa: CASSPGEVYNEQFF

j_gene: TRBJ1-5
v_gene: TRBV19
CDR3aa: CASSSQTGANQPQHF

j_gene: TRBJ2-1
v_gene: TRBV4-3
CDR3aa: CASSPRLDANEQFF

j_gene: TRBJ1-6
v_gene: TRBV7-9
CDR3aa: CASSHTGQFNSPLHF

j_gene: TRBJ2-7
v_gene: TRBV4-3
CDR3aa: CASSQGGGSHEQYF

j_gene: TRBJ1-2
v_gene: TRBV28
CDR3aa: CASSLSQGSYGYTF

j_gene: TRBJ1-2
v_gene: TRBV9
CDR3aa: CASSSDQGFYGYTF

j_gene: TRBJ1-1
v_gene: TRBV10-3
CDR3aa: CAISESQGAPNTEAFF

j_gene: TRBJ2-2
v_gene: TRBV18
CDR3aa: CASSPRAGTGELFF

j_gene: TRBJ2-7
v_gene: TRBV28
CDR3aa: CASSFGPPGAGGSYEQYF

j_gene: TRBJ2-1
v_gene: TRBV24-1
CDR3aa: CATSGAGTSGGVQYNEQFF

j_gene: TRBJ2-5
v_gene: TRBV4-1
CDR3aa: CASSQESGRGSETQYF

j_gene: TRBJ1-2
v_gene: TRBV15
CDR3aa: CATSRDKIGTGYGYTF

j_gene: TRBJ2-3
v_gene: TRBV2
CDR3aa: CASRLMGTGGTTDTQYF

j_gene: TRBJ1-4
v_gene: TRBV27
CDR3aa: CASSFGQGTNEKLFF

j_gene: TRBJ2-3
v_gene: TRBV5-1
CDR3aa: CASSLAPAVTDTQYF

j_gene: TRBJ2-1
v_gene: TRBV7-9
CDR3aa: CASSLTSFSYNEQFF

j_gene: TRBJ1-1
v_gene: TRBV9
CDR3aa: CASSVEAGSMNTEAFF

j_gene: TRBJ2-7
v_gene: TRBV5-4
CDR3aa: CASSLGGRTAYEQYF

j_gene: TRBJ1-2
v_gene: TRBV18
CDR3aa: CASSLGTGMGGYTF

j_gene: TRBJ1-2
v_gene: TRBV7-9
CDR3aa: CASSLAAGGNYGYTF

j_gene: TRBJ1-1
v_gene: TRBV10-3
CDR3aa: CAISGARNTEAFF

j_gene: TRBJ2-7
v_gene: TRBV4-1
CDR3aa: CASSQGSGAYYEQYF

j_gene: TRBJ2-5
v_gene: TRBV4-1
CDR3aa: CASSQLGLGGRETQYF

j_gene: TRBJ1-5
v_gene: TRBV29-1
CDR3aa: CSVPKQPQHF

j_gene: TRBJ1-2
v_gene: TRBV19
CDR3aa: CASSPVNYGYTF

j_gene: TRBJ2-3
v_gene: TRBV5-6
CDR3aa: CASRQTQGTDTQYF

j_gene: TRBJ2-7
v_gene: TRBV7-9
CDR3aa: CASSPVTGVRTYEQYF

j_gene: TRBJ2-7
v_gene: TRBV19
CDR3aa: CASSFGTGAYEQYF

j_gene: TRBJ1-1
v_gene: TRBV10-3
CDR3aa: CAISESRAGPNTEAFF

j_gene: TRBJ1-2
v_gene: TRBV18
CDR3aa: CASSLSRALEGYTF

j_gene: TRBJ2-1
v_gene: TRBV23-1
CDR3aa: CASIKAAHRDNEQFF

j_gene: TRBJ1-5
v_gene: TRBV12-3/TRBV12-4
CDR3aa: CASRYRVDQPQHF

j_gene: TRBJ2-1
v_gene: TRBV7-3
CDR3aa: CASSLIAGSYNEQFF

j_gene: TRBJ1-5
v_gene: TRBV6-5
CDR3aa: CASRQGYNQPQHF

j_gene: TRBJ2-1
v_gene: TRBV6-5
CDR3aa: CASSSLGKQFF

j_gene: TRBJ1-1
v_gene: TRBV10-3
CDR3aa: CAISGEGGVRNTEAFF

j_gene: TRBJ2-6
v_gene: TRBV4-1
CDR3aa: CASSPGGGTVLSGANVLTF

j_gene: TRBJ2-7
v_gene: TRBV27
CDR3aa: CASSEQGREQYF

j_gene: TRBJ2-7
v_gene: TRBV12-5
CDR3aa: CASALEAGGAYEQYF

j_gene: TRBJ2-7
v_gene: TRBV7-9
CDR3aa: CASSELRDIAYEQYF

j_gene: TRBJ2-3
v_gene: TRBV7-3
CDR3aa: CASTRAGLATDTQYF

j_gene: TRBJ2-3
v_gene: TRBV11-2
CDR3aa: CASSRAGGPADTQYF

j_gene: TRBJ1-1
v_gene: TRBV5-1
CDR3aa: CASSPTGQGANTEAFF

j_gene: TRBJ2-2
v_gene: TRBV6-6
CDR3aa: CASSYSSGAGELFF